This is a list of T cell receptor beta chains from one sample in a study of OX40 agonist ivuxolimab in advanced cancers. Generated by immunoSEQ multiplex PCR, the TCRdb table keeps only in-frame clones and is missing some. The sample yields around 70,000 clones, around four fifths seen once. Specimen: CD4+ or CD8+ T cells sorted from blood, collected in a trial of the OX40 agonist ivuxolimab. These receptors originate from an adult with an advanced solid tumor such as melanoma, head and neck, liver or kidney cancer. The CDR3 runs from the conserved cysteine through the conserved F or W. The D gene is left open where the match is weak. The size entry is marked missing in some rows and otherwise reads once, few, many or a size class.

CDR3 protein: CASSLQRDTQYF
CDR3 DNA: TGTGCCAGCAGCTTACAGAGAGATACGCAGTATTTT
D gene: -
V gene: TRBV7-9
J gene: TRBJ2-3
clone size: -

CDR3 protein: CASRRTGDSPSPLHF
CDR3 DNA: TGTGCCAGCAGACGGACGGGGGACAGCCCTTCACCCCTCCACTTT
D gene: TRBD1
V gene: TRBV6-5
J gene: TRBJ1-6
clone size: -

CDR3 protein: CATGIATNEKLFF
CDR3 DNA: TGTGCCACCGGTATTGCAACTAATGAAAAACTGTTTTTT
D gene: -
V gene: TRBV6-1
J gene: TRBJ1-4
clone size: -

CDR3 protein: CASSFLGRSTDTQYF
CDR3 DNA: TGTGCCAGCAGTTTTTTGGGTCGAAGCACAGATACGCAGTATTTT
D gene: -
V gene: TRBV28
J gene: TRBJ2-3
clone size: -

CDR3 protein: CASSLETGGRFGEQFF
CDR3 DNA: TGTGCCAGCAGCTTGGAGACGGGAGGACGTTTCGGCGAGCAGTTCTTC
D gene: TRBD2
V gene: TRBV5-5
J gene: TRBJ2-1
clone size: -

CDR3 protein: CASSEPRSGTGQGETQYF
CDR3 DNA: TGCGCCAGCAGTGAGCCACGTTCCGGGACAGGGCAGGGAGAGACCCAGTACTTC
D gene: TRBD1
V gene: TRBV10-2
J gene: TRBJ2-5
clone size: -

CDR3 protein: CASSFDRPQHF
CDR3 DNA: TGTGCCAGCAGTTTTGATCGGCCCCAGCATTTT
D gene: -
V gene: TRBV28
J gene: TRBJ1-5
clone size: -

CDR3 protein: CASARERTYGGYTF
CDR3 DNA: TGTGCCAGCGCCCGGGAGAGGACCTACGGGGGGTACACCTTC
D gene: -
V gene: TRBV6-5
J gene: TRBJ1-2
clone size: -

CDR3 protein: CASSPTGFGYGYTF
CDR3 DNA: TGTGCCAGTAGTCCGACAGGGTTTGGGTATGGCTACACCTTC
D gene: TRBD1
V gene: TRBV19
J gene: TRBJ1-2
clone size: -

CDR3 protein: CASSLRQGNTEAFF
CDR3 DNA: TGTGCCAGCAGCTTACGACAGGGGAACACTGAAGCTTTCTTT
D gene: TRBD1
V gene: TRBV5-4
J gene: TRBJ1-1
clone size: -

CDR3 protein: CASSFPPLIAGETYEQYF
CDR3 DNA: TGTGCCAGCAGTTTTCCTCCCCTTATAGCGGGGGAAACCTACGAGCAGTACTTC
D gene: TRBD2
V gene: TRBV27
J gene: TRBJ2-7
clone size: -

CDR3 protein: CASSVRSWGTEAFF
CDR3 DNA: TGTGCCAGTAGTGTTAGGTCCTGGGGGACTGAAGCTTTCTTT
D gene: -
V gene: TRBV19
J gene: TRBJ1-1
clone size: -

CDR3 protein: CASSKQSSYNEQFF
CDR3 DNA: TGTGCCAGCAGCAAGCAGAGCTCCTACAATGAGCAGTTCTTC
D gene: -
V gene: TRBV9
J gene: TRBJ2-1
clone size: -

CDR3 protein: CASSKQGAGTEAFF
CDR3 DNA: TGTGCCAGCAGTAAACAGGGGGCGGGCACTGAAGCTTTCTTT
D gene: TRBD1
V gene: TRBV27
J gene: TRBJ1-1
clone size: -

CDR3 protein: CAWSPAGEYNEQFF
CDR3 DNA: TGTGCCTGGAGTCCAGCGGGAGAATACAATGAGCAGTTCTTC
D gene: TRBD2
V gene: TRBV30
J gene: TRBJ2-1
clone size: -

CDR3 protein: CASSEVGTYEQYF
CDR3 DNA: TGTGCCAGCAGTGAAGTCGGGACTTACGAGCAGTACTTC
D gene: -
V gene: TRBV6-1
J gene: TRBJ2-7
clone size: -

CDR3 protein: CASSRQGAHTEAFF
CDR3 DNA: TGTGCCAGCTCGCGACAGGGGGCTCACACTGAAGCTTTCTTT
D gene: TRBD1
V gene: TRBV18
J gene: TRBJ1-1
clone size: -

CDR3 protein: CASRTPGQGYGYTF
CDR3 DNA: TGCGCCAGCAGGACACCGGGACAGGGGTATGGCTACACCTTC
D gene: TRBD1
V gene: TRBV4-1
J gene: TRBJ1-2
clone size: -

CDR3 protein: CASSHLAGGADTQYF
CDR3 DNA: TGTGCCAGCAGTCATCTAGCGGGAGGGGCAGATACGCAGTATTTT
D gene: TRBD2
V gene: TRBV28
J gene: TRBJ2-3
clone size: once

CDR3 protein: CASSILLGLAGGAYNEQFF
CDR3 DNA: TGTGCCAGTAGTATACTACTGGGACTAGCGGGAGGCGCCTACAATGAGCAGTTCTTC
D gene: TRBD2
V gene: TRBV19
J gene: TRBJ2-1
clone size: -

CDR3 protein: CASLNIPGGPAEEQYF
CDR3 DNA: TGTGCCAGCCTTAATATCCCGGGAGGGCCTGCGGAGGAGCAGTACTTC
D gene: TRBD2
V gene: TRBV12-5
J gene: TRBJ2-7
clone size: -

CDR3 protein: CASSYRSTDTQYF
CDR3 DNA: TGTGCCAGCAGTTACCGTTCCACAGATACGCAGTATTTT
D gene: -
V gene: TRBV6-5
J gene: TRBJ2-3
clone size: -

CDR3 protein: CASRDGGLAGEDTQYF
CDR3 DNA: TGTGCCAGTAGGGATGGTGGCCTAGCGGGAGAGGATACGCAGTATTTT
D gene: TRBD2
V gene: TRBV19
J gene: TRBJ2-3
clone size: -

CDR3 protein: CASRPRGYTGELFF
CDR3 DNA: TGTGCCAGTAGGCCACGTGGGTATACCGGGGAGCTGTTTTTT
D gene: -
V gene: TRBV19
J gene: TRBJ2-2
clone size: -

CDR3 protein: CASSFRRTGGETQYF
CDR3 DNA: TGTGCCAGCAGCTTCCGACGGACAGGGGGAGAGACCCAGTACTTC
D gene: TRBD1
V gene: TRBV11-2
J gene: TRBJ2-5
clone size: once

CDR3 protein: CASSDRTGVNIQYF
CDR3 DNA: TGTGCCAGCAGCGATCGGACAGGGGTTAACATTCAGTACTTC
D gene: TRBD1
V gene: TRBV11-2
J gene: TRBJ2-4
clone size: -

CDR3 protein: CSVEDARGTGGYTF
CDR3 DNA: TGCAGCGTTGAAGATGCGAGGGGGACGGGTGGCTACACCTTC
D gene: -
V gene: TRBV29-1
J gene: TRBJ1-2
clone size: -

CDR3 protein: CASNPGWADTQYF
CDR3 DNA: TGTGCCAGCAATCCGGGATGGGCAGATACGCAGTATTTT
D gene: -
V gene: TRBV7-2
J gene: TRBJ2-3
clone size: -

CDR3 protein: CSSCPDAEAFF
CDR3 DNA: TGCAGTTCCTGTCCCGACGCTGAAGCTTTCTTT
D gene: -
V gene: TRBV20-1
J gene: TRBJ1-1
clone size: few

CDR3 protein: CASSLTGLQYF
CDR3 DNA: TGCGCCAGCAGCTTAACAGGGTTGCAGTACTTC
D gene: -
V gene: TRBV5-1
J gene: TRBJ2-7
clone size: -

CDR3 protein: CASSSGGYIGYSNQPQHF
CDR3 DNA: TGTGCCAGCAGTTCAGGGGGCTATATCGGGTATAGCAATCAGCCCCAGCATTTT
D gene: TRBD1
V gene: TRBV7-3
J gene: TRBJ1-5
clone size: once

CDR3 protein: CASSQVITEHTDTQYF
CDR3 DNA: TGTGCCAGCAGCCAAGTTATCACGGAACACACAGATACGCAGTATTTT
D gene: -
V gene: TRBV4-2
J gene: TRBJ2-3
clone size: -

CDR3 protein: CASSDYLGYNEQFF
CDR3 DNA: TGTGCCAGCAGTGACTACTTGGGCTACAATGAGCAGTTCTTC
D gene: -
V gene: TRBV2
J gene: TRBJ2-1
clone size: -

CDR3 protein: CASSYHRNSGNTIYF
CDR3 DNA: TGTGCCAGCAGTTACCATAGGAACTCTGGAAACACCATATATTTT
D gene: -
V gene: TRBV6-5
J gene: TRBJ1-3
clone size: -

CDR3 protein: CASSPHAGSPIYF
CDR3 DNA: TGTGCCAGCAGCCCCCATGCAGGGTCCCCCATATATTTT
D gene: -
V gene: TRBV11-2
J gene: TRBJ1-3
clone size: -

CDR3 protein: CASSSQGAGYEQYF
CDR3 DNA: TGTGCCAGTAGTTCGCAGGGGGCGGGCTACGAGCAGTACTTC
D gene: TRBD1
V gene: TRBV19
J gene: TRBJ2-7
clone size: once